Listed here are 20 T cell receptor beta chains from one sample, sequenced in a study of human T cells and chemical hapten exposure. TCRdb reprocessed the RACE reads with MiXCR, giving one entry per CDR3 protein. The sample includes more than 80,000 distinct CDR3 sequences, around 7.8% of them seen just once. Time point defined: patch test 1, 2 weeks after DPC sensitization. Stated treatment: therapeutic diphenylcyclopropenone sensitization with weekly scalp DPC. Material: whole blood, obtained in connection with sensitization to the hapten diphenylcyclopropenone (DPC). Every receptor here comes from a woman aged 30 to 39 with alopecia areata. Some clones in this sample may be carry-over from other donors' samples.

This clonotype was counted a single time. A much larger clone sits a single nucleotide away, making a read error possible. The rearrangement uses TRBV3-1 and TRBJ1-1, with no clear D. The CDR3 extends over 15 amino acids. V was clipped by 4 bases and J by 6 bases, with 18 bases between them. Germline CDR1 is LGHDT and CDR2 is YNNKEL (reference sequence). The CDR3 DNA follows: TGTGCCAGCAGCCGGGCCTGGGAGGGATTAGCTGAAGCTTTCTTT. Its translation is CASSRAWEGLAEAFF.

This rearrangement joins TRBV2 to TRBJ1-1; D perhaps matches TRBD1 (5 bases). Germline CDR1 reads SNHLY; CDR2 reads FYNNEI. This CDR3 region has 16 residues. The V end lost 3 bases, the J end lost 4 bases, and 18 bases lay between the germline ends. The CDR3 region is CASSEPGQGGSTEAFF. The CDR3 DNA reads TGTGCCAGCAGTGAGCCGGGGCAGGGAGGGAGCACTGAAGCTTTCTTT.

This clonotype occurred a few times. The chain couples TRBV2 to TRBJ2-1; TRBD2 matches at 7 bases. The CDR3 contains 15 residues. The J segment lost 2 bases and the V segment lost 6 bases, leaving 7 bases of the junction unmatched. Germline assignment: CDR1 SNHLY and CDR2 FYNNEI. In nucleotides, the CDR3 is TGTGCCAGCAGCCCGAGCGGGGTTACCTACAATGAGCAGTTCTTC. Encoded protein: CASSPSGVTYNEQFF.

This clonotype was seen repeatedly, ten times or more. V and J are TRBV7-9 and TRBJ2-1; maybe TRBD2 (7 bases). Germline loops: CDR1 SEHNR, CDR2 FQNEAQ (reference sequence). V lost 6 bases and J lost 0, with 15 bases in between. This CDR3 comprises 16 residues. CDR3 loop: CASRKGGVSSYNEQFF. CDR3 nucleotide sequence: TGTGCCAGCAGGAAAGGGGGGGTGAGCTCCTACAATGAGCAGTTCTTC.

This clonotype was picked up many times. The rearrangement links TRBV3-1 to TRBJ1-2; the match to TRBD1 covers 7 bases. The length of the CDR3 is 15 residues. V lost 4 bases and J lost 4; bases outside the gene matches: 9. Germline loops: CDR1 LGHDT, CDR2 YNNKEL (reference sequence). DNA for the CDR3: TGTGCCAGCAGCCGCACCACAGGGGAAGGCTATGGCTACACCTTC. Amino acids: CASSRTTGEGYGYTF.

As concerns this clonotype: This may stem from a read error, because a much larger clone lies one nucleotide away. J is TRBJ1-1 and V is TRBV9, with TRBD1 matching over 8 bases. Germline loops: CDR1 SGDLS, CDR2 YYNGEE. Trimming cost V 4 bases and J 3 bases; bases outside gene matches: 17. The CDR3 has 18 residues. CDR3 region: CASSPQGRGRLGDTEAFF. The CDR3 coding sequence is TGTGCCAGCAGCCCTCAGGGCAGGGGGCGTCTCGGGGACACTGAAGCTTTCTTT.

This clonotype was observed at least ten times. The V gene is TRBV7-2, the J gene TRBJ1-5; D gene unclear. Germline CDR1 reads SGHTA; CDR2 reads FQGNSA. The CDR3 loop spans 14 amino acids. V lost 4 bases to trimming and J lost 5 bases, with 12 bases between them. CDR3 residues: CASSSRPVYQPQHF. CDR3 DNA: TGTGCCAGCAGCTCCCGCCCAGTGTATCAGCCCCAGCATTTT.

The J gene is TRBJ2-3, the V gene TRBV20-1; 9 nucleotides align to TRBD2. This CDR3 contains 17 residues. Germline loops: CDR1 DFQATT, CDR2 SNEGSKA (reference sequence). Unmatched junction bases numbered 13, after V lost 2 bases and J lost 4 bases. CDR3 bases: TGCAGTGCTAGACTCTTCACTAGCGGGCATTCTCCAGATACGCAGTATTTT. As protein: CSARLFTSGHSPDTQYF.

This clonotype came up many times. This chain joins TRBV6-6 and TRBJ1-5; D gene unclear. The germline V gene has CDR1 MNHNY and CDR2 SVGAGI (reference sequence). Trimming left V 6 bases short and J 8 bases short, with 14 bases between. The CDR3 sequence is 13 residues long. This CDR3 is CASSRIPREPQHF. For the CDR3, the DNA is TGTGCCAGCAGCCGGATCCCCCGTGAGCCCCAGCATTTT.

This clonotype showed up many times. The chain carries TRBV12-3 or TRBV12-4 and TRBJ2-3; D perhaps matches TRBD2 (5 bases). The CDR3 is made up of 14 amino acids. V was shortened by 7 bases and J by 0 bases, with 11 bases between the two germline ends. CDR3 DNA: TGTGCCAGCAAGGCGGGCCAGAGCACAGATACGCAGTATTTT. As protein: CASKAGQSTDTQYF.

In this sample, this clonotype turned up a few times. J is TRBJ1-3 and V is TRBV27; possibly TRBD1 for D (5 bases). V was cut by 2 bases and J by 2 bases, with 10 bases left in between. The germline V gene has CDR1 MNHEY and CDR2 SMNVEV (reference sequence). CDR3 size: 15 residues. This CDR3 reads CASSLEGLAGNTIYF. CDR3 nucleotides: TGTGCCAGCAGTTTAGAGGGGTTAGCTGGAAACACCATATATTTT.

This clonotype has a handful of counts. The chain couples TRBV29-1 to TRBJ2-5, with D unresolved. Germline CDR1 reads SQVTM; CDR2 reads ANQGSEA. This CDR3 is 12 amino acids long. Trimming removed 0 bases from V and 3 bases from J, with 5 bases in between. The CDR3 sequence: CSVEDQEETQYF. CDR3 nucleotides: TGCAGCGTTGAAGATCAGGAAGAGACCCAGTACTTC.

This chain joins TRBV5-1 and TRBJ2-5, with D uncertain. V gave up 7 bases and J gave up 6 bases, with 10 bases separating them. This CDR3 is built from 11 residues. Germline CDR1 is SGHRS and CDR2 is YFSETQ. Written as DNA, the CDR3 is TGCGCCAGCGCGAGGCTCCAGACCCAGTACTTC. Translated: CASARLQTQYF.

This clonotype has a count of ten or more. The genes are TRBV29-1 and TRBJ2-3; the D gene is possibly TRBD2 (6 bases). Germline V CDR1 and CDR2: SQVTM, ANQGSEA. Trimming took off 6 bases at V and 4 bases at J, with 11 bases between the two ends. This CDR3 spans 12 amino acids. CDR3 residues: CSVSGGADTQYF. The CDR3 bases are TGCAGCGTGTCGGGCGGGGCAGATACGCAGTATTTT.

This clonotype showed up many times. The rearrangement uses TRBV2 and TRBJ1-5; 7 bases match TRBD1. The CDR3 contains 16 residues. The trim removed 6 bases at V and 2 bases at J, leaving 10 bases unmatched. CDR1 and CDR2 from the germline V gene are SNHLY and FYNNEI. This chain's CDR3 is CASRPGGRRGNQPQHF. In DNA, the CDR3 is TGTGCCAGCAGGCCAGGGGGGCGCCGGGGCAATCAGCCCCAGCATTTT.

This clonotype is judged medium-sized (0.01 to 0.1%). CDR3 in DNA: TGCGCCAGCAGCTTGGAGGACGAGACCCAGTACTTC. It codes for CASSLEDETQYF. The gene calls are TRBV5-1 and TRBJ2-5; D unresolved. The V gene lost 0 bases and the J gene lost 5 bases, with 5 bases spanning the gap. The CDR3 is made up of 12 amino acids. Germline V gene sequence: CDR1 SGHRS, CDR2 YFSETQ.

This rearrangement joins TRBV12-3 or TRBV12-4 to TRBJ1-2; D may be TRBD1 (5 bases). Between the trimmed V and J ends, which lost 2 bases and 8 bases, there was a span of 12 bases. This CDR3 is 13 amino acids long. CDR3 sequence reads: CASSLWGGGGYTF. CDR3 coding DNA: TGTGCCAGCAGTTTATGGGGGGGAGGGGGCTACACCTTC.

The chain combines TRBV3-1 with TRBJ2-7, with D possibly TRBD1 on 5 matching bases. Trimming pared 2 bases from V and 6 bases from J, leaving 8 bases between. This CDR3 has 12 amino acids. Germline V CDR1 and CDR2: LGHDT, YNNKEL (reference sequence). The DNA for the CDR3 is TGTGCCAGCAGCCAAACGGACACCGAGCAGTACTTC. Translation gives CASSQTDTEQYF.

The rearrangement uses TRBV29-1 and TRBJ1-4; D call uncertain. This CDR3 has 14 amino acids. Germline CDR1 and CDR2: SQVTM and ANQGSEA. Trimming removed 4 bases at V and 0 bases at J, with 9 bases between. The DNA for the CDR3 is TGCAGCGTTGCGGGGAAAACAACTAATGAAAAACTGTTTTTT. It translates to CSVAGKTTNEKLFF.

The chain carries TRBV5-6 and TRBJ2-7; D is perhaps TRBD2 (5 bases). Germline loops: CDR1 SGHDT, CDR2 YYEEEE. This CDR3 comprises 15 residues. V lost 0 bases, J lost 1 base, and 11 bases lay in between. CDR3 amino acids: CASSLGHRGSYEQYF. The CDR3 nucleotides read TGTGCCAGCAGCTTGGGGCACCGGGGTTCCTACGAGCAGTACTTC.